Following are 19 T cell receptor beta chains from one sample sequenced in a study of blood T cell repertoires in COVID-19. Produced via immunoSEQ multiplex PCR; TCRdb's table is partial and in-frame only. The sample contains some 460,000 clones, 70% to 90% of which appear only once. The source material was PBMCs or T cells enriched from blood (not recorded which). These receptors were obtained from a woman between 18 and 29 years old with acute COVID-19.

The chain employs TRBV4-3 and TRBJ2-7; tentative D call: TRBD2 (6 bases). The CDR3 totals 13 residues. V was cut by 1 base and J by 7 bases, with 11 bases left in between. Germline V gene sequence: CDR1 LGHNA, CDR2 YSLEER. The CDR3: CASSQAGTGEQYF. CDR3 DNA: TGCGCCAGCAGCCAAGCGGGGACTGGAGAGCAGTACTTC.

This chain links TRBV19 with TRBJ1-5; TRBD1 aligns across 10 bases. V gave up 2 bases and J gave up 7 bases; unmatched junction bases: 11. The length of the CDR3 is 17 residues. Germline V lookup: CDR1 LNHDA, CDR2 SQIVND (reference sequence). The DNA for the CDR3 is TGTGCCAGTAGTATAAAGACAGGGGGCACCCAAAGCCAGCCCCAGCATTTT. This translates into CASSIKTGGTQSQPQHF.

This rearrangement joins TRBV25-1 to TRBJ2-1; perhaps TRBD1 as D (6 bases). The CDR3 totals 13 residues. Germline V gives CDR1 MGHDK, CDR2 SYGVNS. Trimming removed 5 bases at V and 11 bases at J, with 16 bases between. CDR3 in DNA: TGTGCCAGCAGTACAATAGAAGGGGGACAGCAGTTCTTC. Its translation: CASSTIEGGQQFF. The entire variable domain, with the rest obtained from reference TRBV25-1 and TRBJ2-1, is as follows: EADIYQTPRYLVIGTGKKITLECSQTMGHDKMYWYQQDPGMELHLIHYSYGVNSTEKGDLSSESTVSRIRTEHFPLTLESARPSHTSQYLCASSTIEGGQQFFGPGTRLTVL.

The rearrangement joins TRBV6-5 to TRBJ1-1; D is possibly TRBD1 (6 bases). The CDR3 covers 16 residues. The germline CDR1 and CDR2 sequences are MNHEY and SVGAGI. The V end was cut by 0 bases, the J end by 5 bases, with 16 bases between. DNA of the CDR3: TGTGCCAGCAGTTACTCGTCTGTAGGGGGAAGAACTGAAGCTTTCTTT. Translating gives CASSYSSVGGRTEAFF.

The chain uses TRBV9 and TRBJ2-1; perhaps TRBD2 as D (7 bases). The V end was cut by 0 bases, the J end by 6 bases, with 13 bases between. The germline V gene encodes CDR1 SGDLS and CDR2 YYNGEE. The length of the CDR3 is 15 residues. This CDR3 reads CASSVGGGPFNEQFF. In nucleotides, the CDR3 is TGTGCCAGCAGCGTAGGCGGGGGCCCTTTCAATGAGCAGTTCTTC.

The V and J genes are TRBV30 and TRBJ1-2; the D gene is possibly TRBD1 (6 bases). The CDR3 runs 15 residues. From germline, CDR1 is GTSNPN and CDR2 SVGIG (reference sequence). The V end was cut by 4 bases, the J end by 1 base, with 16 bases between. The CDR3 DNA sequence: TGTGCCTGGAACCGGGACAAGAGTATTAACTATGGCTACACCTTC. Encoded protein: CAWNRDKSINYGYTF.

The chain employs TRBV28 and TRBJ1-3; TRBD1 aligns across 8 bases. The CDR3 has 16 amino acids. CDR1 and CDR2 from the germline V gene are MDHEN and SYDVKM. With V trimmed by 2 bases and J by 4 bases, 7 bases remained unmatched. CDR3: CASSLPWTGTGNTIYF. CDR3 bases: TGTGCCAGCAGTTTACCCTGGACAGGGACGGGAAACACCATATATTTT.

The count of this clone is one. The chain has TRBV6-4 and TRBJ1-5; the D is unclear. This CDR3 region has 15 residues. Trimming stripped 4 bases from V and 1 base from J, with 11 bases between. Germline V gives CDR1 MRHNA, CDR2 SNTAGT. CDR3 residues: CASSGEGESNQPQHF. For the CDR3, the DNA is TGTGCCAGCAGTGGTGAGGGCGAGAGCAATCAGCCCCAGCATTTT.

DNA for the CDR3: TGTGCTAGTGCCTCTGGGACAGGGGTAGAGACCCAGTACTTC. Its translation is CASASGTGVETQYF. The chain joins TRBV12-5 to TRBJ2-5, with 10 bases identical to TRBD1. CDR1 is LGHNT and CDR2 is FRNRAP in the germline V gene. Unmatched junction bases numbered 6, after V lost 7 bases and J lost 4 bases. The CDR3 is made up of 14 amino acids.

This chain uses TRBV5-1 with TRBJ1-4; D not resolved. Trimming took off 5 bases at V and 3 bases at J, with 8 bases between the two ends. The CDR3 spans 13 residues. The germline CDR1 and CDR2 sequences are SGHRS and YFSETQ. CDR3 region: CASSAGSNEKLFF. DNA of the CDR3: TGCGCCAGCAGTGCAGGTTCTAATGAAAAACTGTTTTTT.

The chain joins TRBV15 to TRBJ1-4, with D tentatively TRBD1 (5 bases). Per germline, CDR1 LNHNV and CDR2 YYDKDF (reference sequence). The CDR3 loop spans 13 amino acids. Trimming took 7 bases from V and 5 from J, leaving 11 bases between them. Here the CDR3 reads CATTAGQNEKLFF. CDR3 nucleotide sequence: TGTGCCACCACGGCAGGACAAAATGAAAAACTGTTTTTT.

This clone was detected once. This rearrangement joins TRBV12-5 to TRBJ1-2; D possibly corresponds to TRBD1 (5 bases). Germline V gives CDR1 LGHNT, CDR2 FRNRAP. The V end was cut by 7 bases, the J end by 7 bases, with 13 bases between. This CDR3 region has 12 residues. CDR3 region: CASDNTGGGYTF. CDR3 nucleotide sequence: TGTGCTAGTGACAACACAGGCGGTGGCTACACCTTC.

V is TRBV10-3 and J is TRBJ2-7; 9 bases align to TRBD1. The CDR3 runs 14 residues. Germline values: CDR1 ENHRY, CDR2 SYGVKD. The trim removed 6 bases at V and 3 bases at J, leaving 6 bases unmatched. The CDR3 bases are TGTGCCATCAGCCACGGGACAGGGTTCTACGAGCAGTACTTC. It codes for CAISHGTGFYEQYF.

The chain uses TRBV7-8 and TRBJ2-7; D remains unclear. The CDR3 loop spans 13 amino acids. V lost 1 base and J 4 bases, leaving 8 bases between the germline ends. The germline gives CDR1 SGHVS, CDR2 FQNEAQ. Here the CDR3 reads CASSLVQLYEQYF. CDR3 nucleotides: TGTGCCAGCAGCTTAGTACAGTTATACGAGCAGTACTTC.

The chain recombines TRBV24-1 with TRBJ1-1, with 7 bases matching TRBD1. The length of the CDR3 is 12 residues. The ends lost 4 bases at V and 5 bases at J; junction bases unmatched: 0. Germline lookup yields CDR1 KGHDR and CDR2 SFDVKD. The CDR3 nucleotides read TGTGCCACCAGTGACAGGGGGACTGAAGCTTTCTTT. The encoded protein is CATSDRGTEAFF.

The rearrangement links TRBV28 to TRBJ1-6; no firm D call. Trimming stripped 5 bases from V and 5 bases from J, with 10 bases between. CDR1 is MDHEN and CDR2 is SYDVKM in the germline V gene. The CDR3 runs to 14 residues. The CDR3 is CASSPRRNNSPLHF. Written as DNA, the CDR3 is TGTGCCAGCAGTCCTAGGAGGAATAATTCACCCCTCCACTTT.

J is TRBJ1-4 and V is TRBV29-1; D remains unclear. The CDR3 is 11 amino acids. V gave up 6 bases and J gave up 8 bases, with 10 bases separating them. Germline-derived CDR1 and CDR2 are SQVTM and ANQGSEA. CDR3 protein: CSVLENEKLFF. The DNA of the CDR3 is TGCAGCGTCCTAGAGAACGAAAAACTGTTTTTT.

The V and J genes are TRBV5-1 and TRBJ2-1; 10 bases are a match to TRBD1. After removal of 3 bases from V and 2 bases from J, the junction contained 8 bases not matched to a gene. The CDR3 runs to 17 residues. Germline V gene data show CDR1 as SGHRS and CDR2 as YFSETQ. The CDR3 is CASSWAGTGVAYNEQFF. In DNA, the CDR3 is TGCGCCAGCAGCTGGGCCGGGACAGGGGTAGCCTACAATGAGCAGTTCTTC.

The chain links TRBV5-1 to TRBJ2-7, with 8 bases aligning to TRBD1. CDR3 length: 14 amino acids. Germline CDR1 and CDR2: SGHRS and YFSETQ. After removal of 0 bases from V and 4 bases from J, the junction contained 3 bases not matched to a gene. The CDR3 sequence is CASSLADRGYEQYF. In nucleotides, the CDR3 is TGCGCCAGCAGCTTGGCCGACAGGGGATACGAGCAGTACTTC. Together with reference TRBV5-1 and TRBJ2-7, the CDR3 gives the full variable domain: KAGVTQTPRYLIKTRGQQVTLSCSPISGHRSVSWYQQTPGQGLQFLFEYFSETQRNKGNFPGRFSGRQFSNSRSEMNVSTLELGDSALYLCASSLADRGYEQYFGPGTRLTVT.